The source of this TCR beta chain is a study of shared clonotypes between healthy human individuals. Replicate PCRs for sorted subsets used 200 to 250 ng DNA; this equaled tens of thousands of T cell genomes. In the authors' methods: ImmunoSEQ gave junction-only sequences without quality scores, so filtering differed. Method: immunoSEQ multiplex PCR; TCRdb's copy keeps in-frame clones and lacks some. For V, J and clone size, that table is used; D and trimming come from the DNA. The sample consists of about 700,000 clones, 92% of them appearing once. Naive CD8 cells were CD45RO-negative, positively selected for CCR7, excluding terminally differentiated effector memory CD45RA+ cells. This CDR3 has 18 residues. The germline V gene has CDR1 LNHNV and CDR2 YYDKDF (reference sequence). With 3 bases removed from V and 2 bases from J, the gap between germline ends came to 20 bases. For this clone: The antigen remains unidentified.

Findings of the study overall: In general, naive subsets displayed greater estimated richness than memory subsets did. The expectation was that sequencing depth would affect clonotype sharing among donors.

The genes are TRBV15 and TRBJ2-4; TRBD1 might be the D (6 bases). This TCR came from a man between 25 and 39 years old in good health. Sequences were obtained from naive CD8+ T cells sorted from blood. The CDR3 sequence: CATSRPPDSPSPKNIQYF. The CDR3, as DNA: TGTGCCACCAGCAGGCCTCCGGACAGCCCCTCGCCCAAAAACATTCAGTACTTC.